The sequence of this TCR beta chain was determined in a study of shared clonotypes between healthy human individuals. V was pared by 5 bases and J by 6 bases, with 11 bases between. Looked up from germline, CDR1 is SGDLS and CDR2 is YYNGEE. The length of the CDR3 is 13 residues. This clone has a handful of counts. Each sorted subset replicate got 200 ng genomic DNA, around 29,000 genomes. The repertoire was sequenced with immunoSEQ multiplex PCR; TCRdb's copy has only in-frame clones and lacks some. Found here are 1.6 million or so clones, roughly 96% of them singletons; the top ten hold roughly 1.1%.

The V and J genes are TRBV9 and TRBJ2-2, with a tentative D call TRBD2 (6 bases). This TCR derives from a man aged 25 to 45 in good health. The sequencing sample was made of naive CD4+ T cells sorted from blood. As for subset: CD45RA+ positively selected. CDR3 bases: TGTGCCAGCAGGGGGCGGGGTCCCGGGGAGCTGTTTTTT. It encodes CASRGRGPGELFF.